These 26 T cell receptor beta chains were all obtained from the same sample, sequenced in a study of T cells in localized non-small cell lung cancer (dated by TCRdb to about 2020). Library construction relied on the immunoSEQ multiplex PCR assay. TCRdb took this table from immuneACCESS and kept in-frame rearrangements with V and J called. Such tables lack part of the clones; where checked against another copy, unresolved V genes explain under half of the gap, and the rest is unexplained. This sample is represented by some 7,000 clones; under 25% of them were singletons. Together, the top ten hold 3% to 4.5% of the sample. The material sequenced was lung tumor tissue, taken before any cancer treatment. Every receptor here comes from a man between 35 and 75 years old with stage III squamous cell lung carcinoma.

The chain employs TRBV6-8 and TRBJ2-7; TRBD1 matches at 9 bases. Germline V lookup: CDR1 MNHGY, CDR2 SAAAGT. V lost 2 bases, J lost 3 bases, and 2 bases stayed unmatched. CDR3 size: 14 residues. The DNA for the CDR3 is TGTGCCAGCAGTTACGACAGGGGGAACTACGAGCAGTACTTC. This translates into CASSYDRGNYEQYF.

The V gene is TRBV15, the J gene TRBJ2-7; the match to TRBD1 covers 9 bases. Germline CDR1 LNHNV, CDR2 YYDKDF (reference sequence). CDR3 length: 14 amino acids. V was pared by 3 bases and J by 2 bases, with 2 bases of the junction left unmatched. The CDR3 sequence is CATSRDRGPYEQYF. CDR3 nucleotides: TGTGCCACCAGCAGGGACAGGGGACCCTACGAGCAGTACTTC.

CDR3 sequence reads: CASSSRDSSWTGELFF. In nucleotides, the CDR3 is TGTGCCAGCAGCTCCCGGGACTCCTCATGGACCGGGGAGCTGTTTTTT. The chain has TRBV11-3 and TRBJ2-2; D is perhaps TRBD2 (6 bases). The V gene's germline CDR1 is SGHNT and CDR2 YENEEA. CDR3 length: 16 amino acids. Trimming removed 4 bases from V and 5 bases from J, with 17 bases in between.

This chain uses TRBV6-8 with TRBJ2-6; unclear D gene. CDR3 size: 13 residues. V was trimmed by 4 bases and J by 2 bases, leaving 3 bases between them. Germline assignment: CDR1 MNHGY and CDR2 SAAAGT. DNA of the CDR3: TGTGCCAGCAGTTTTCCTGGGGCCAACGTCCTGACTTTC. It translates to CASSFPGANVLTF.

The chain joins TRBV5-1 to TRBJ1-3; 7 nucleotides line up with TRBD1. This CDR3 is built from 15 residues. Germline values: CDR1 SGHRS, CDR2 YFSETQ. The trim removed 4 bases at V and 0 bases at J, leaving 4 bases unmatched. This CDR3 is CASSTTGNSGNTIYF. In DNA form, the CDR3 reads TGCGCCAGCAGCACGACAGGGAACTCTGGAAACACCATATATTTT.

The chain combines TRBV15 with TRBJ2-1, with 12 bases matching TRBD2. The CDR3 runs 16 residues. Trimming at V came to 3 bases and at J to 5 bases, leaving 5 bases not matched to a gene. Germline loops: CDR1 LNHNV, CDR2 YYDKDF (reference sequence). CDR3 sequence (DNA): TGTGCCACCAGCAGGAGGAGACTAGCGGGGGACAATGAGCAGTTCTTC. It yields the protein CATSRRRLAGDNEQFF.

As regards this clone: At one end, the junction sequence differs from germline, possibly due to a read error. This chain links TRBV6-8 with TRBJ2-7, with 10 bases aligning to TRBD1. The CDR3 runs 14 residues. CDR1 MNHGY and CDR2 SAAAGT come from the germline V gene. CDR3 residues: CAISAGTGAYEQYF. The DNA of the CDR3 is TGTGCCATCAGTGCGGGGACAGGGGCCTACGAGCAGTACTTC.

This chain uses TRBV6-8 with TRBJ2-3, with TRBD2 identical over 8 bases. V lost 6 bases, J lost 2 bases, and 1 base stayed unmatched. CDR1 MNHGY and CDR2 SAAAGT come from the germline V gene. CDR3 length equals 13 residues. The chain's CDR3 is CASSGGATDTQYF. CDR3 nucleotides: TGTGCCAGCAGCGGGGGGGCCACAGATACGCAGTATTTT.

The chain links TRBV19 to TRBJ2-3; D unresolved. Trimming removed 5 bases at V and 6 bases at J, with 9 bases between. Per the germline V gene, CDR1 is LNHDA and CDR2 is SQIVND (reference sequence). The CDR3 runs to 12 residues. The CDR3 nucleotides read TGTGCCAGTAGTTCGCGACGGGATACGCAGTATTTT. Protein: CASSSRRDTQYF.

This clone is medium-sized. The J gene is TRBJ1-6, the V gene TRBV11-3; D is perhaps TRBD1 (5 bases). There are 14 residues in the CDR3. Germline CDR1 is SGHNT and CDR2 is YENEEA. V lost 5 bases, J lost 5 bases, and 10 bases lay in between. In nucleotides, the CDR3 is TGTGCCAGCAGCCCGAGCAGGGATAATTCACCCCTCCACTTT. This codes for CASSPSRDNSPLHF.

This clone has more than one count but fewer than ten. V is TRBV11-3 and J is TRBJ2-1, with D possibly matching TRBD2 (7 bases). Germline CDR1 SGHNT, CDR2 YENEEA. V was trimmed by 6 bases and J by 4 bases, leaving 16 bases between them. CDR3 size: 15 residues. CDR3 DNA sequence: TGTGCCAGCAGATCGCGGGGGCCGGATTACAATGAGCAGTTCTTC. Protein: CASRSRGPDYNEQFF.

V is TRBV11-3 and J is TRBJ2-6; TRBD1 agrees at 9 bases. This CDR3 spans 15 amino acids. Trimming cost V 4 bases and J 3 bases; bases outside gene matches: 1. The V gene's germline CDR1 is SGHNT and CDR2 YENEEA. In DNA form, the CDR3 reads TGTGCCAGCAGCTACAGGGGGCTTGGGGCCAACGTCCTGACTTTC. Translated, it gives CASSYRGLGANVLTF. The full variable domain, rest sourced from reference TRBV11-3 and TRBJ2-6, is EAGVVQSPRYKIIEKKQPVAFWCNPISGHNTLYWYLQNLGQGPELLIRYENEEAVDDSQLPKDRFSAERLKGVDSTLKIQPAELGDSAVYLCASSYRGLGANVLTFGAGSRLTVL.

This clone turned up a few times. The chain carries TRBV11-3 and TRBJ2-7, with D possibly being TRBD1 (7 bases). Per the germline V gene, CDR1 is SGHNT and CDR2 is YENEEA. Trimming removed 5 bases at V and 1 base at J, with 21 bases between. The length of the CDR3 is 17 residues. DNA of the CDR3: TGTGCCAGCAGCCGCACACCCCGCGGGACAGCGTCCTACGAGCAGTACTTC. Its translation: CASSRTPRGTASYEQYF.

The chain joins TRBV15 to TRBJ1-3, with D uncertain. The CDR3 has 22 residues. Trimming left V 0 bases short and J 0 bases short, with 27 bases between. Germline V gives CDR1 LNHNV, CDR2 YYDKDF (reference sequence). The CDR3 reads CATSRDKAGKARLLPSGNTIYF. In DNA, the CDR3 is TGTGCCACCAGCAGAGATAAGGCTGGGAAGGCCAGACTCCTTCCCTCTGGAAACACCATATATTTT. The complete variable domain, with remaining parts taken from reference TRBV15 and TRBJ1-3, reads DAMVIQNPRYQVTQFGKPVTLSCSQTLNHNVMYWYQQKSSQAPKLLFHYYDKDFNNEADTPDNFQSRRPNTSFCFLDIRSPGLGDTAMYLCATSRDKAGKARLLPSGNTIYFGEGSWLTVV.

For the CDR3, the DNA is TGTGCCAGCAGCCCGGGACTAGCCAACCTCAATGAGCAGTTCTTC. Its protein is CASSPGLANLNEQFF. V usage is TRBV6-8 and J usage is TRBJ2-1, with 9 bases fitting TRBD2. From germline, CDR1 is MNHGY and CDR2 SAAAGT. The V segment lost 6 bases and the J segment 6 bases; nucleotides outside the gene matches: 9. The CDR3 length is 15 residues.

Many counts were recorded for this clone. The chain recombines TRBV11-3 with TRBJ2-3; a weak D match, TRBD1 (6 bases). V was trimmed by 1 base and J by 3 bases, leaving 11 bases between them. The CDR3 is 15 residues long. Germline V gives CDR1 SGHNT, CDR2 YENEEA. The CDR3 DNA follows: TGTGCCAGCAGCTTAGTACAGGGCCCAACAGATACGCAGTATTTT. The encoded protein is CASSLVQGPTDTQYF.

This clone has a handful of counts. The chain recombines TRBV11-3 with TRBJ1-4; 11 nucleotides match TRBD1. CDR1 is SGHNT, CDR2 YENEEA, per germline. V was clipped by 3 bases and J by 8 bases; unmatched bases: 2. This CDR3 region has 14 residues. The CDR3, as DNA: TGTGCCAGCAGCTTGGGACAGGGGGTAGAAAAACTGTTTTTT. Amino acids: CASSLGQGVEKLFF.

There are a few counts of this clone. The chain has TRBV11-3 and TRBJ1-2; 8 bases are shared with TRBD1. Germline loops: CDR1 SGHNT, CDR2 YENEEA. V lost 5 bases, J lost 4 bases, and 9 bases stayed unmatched. This CDR3 is built from 15 residues. The CDR3 sequence: CASSTRTGSGYGYTF. The DNA of the CDR3 is TGTGCCAGCAGCACGCGGACAGGGTCGGGCTATGGCTACACCTTC.

This clone was picked up a small number of times. This chain uses TRBV30 with TRBJ1-4, with D perhaps TRBD1 (5 bases). Germline loops: CDR1 GTSNPN, CDR2 SVGIG (reference sequence). The CDR3 contains 12 residues. Trimming removed 0 bases at V and 8 bases at J, with 7 bases between. Here the CDR3 DNA reads TGTGCCTGGAGTGTTGGGGGGGAAAAACTGTTTTTT. As protein: CAWSVGGEKLFF.

This clone was seen only a few times. This chain links TRBV28 with TRBJ2-2, with 8 bases identical to TRBD1. The length of the CDR3 is 14 residues. The V gene's germline CDR1 is MDHEN and CDR2 SYDVKM. Trimming removed 10 bases from V and 7 bases from J; junction bases left unmatched: 11. CDR3 in amino acids: CATIDRGGGGELFF. In DNA form, the CDR3 reads TGTGCCACAATCGACAGGGGAGGAGGCGGGGAGCTGTTTTTT.

The rearrangement uses TRBV11-3 and TRBJ2-7, with TRBD2 identical over 14 bases. With V trimmed by 6 bases and J by 3 bases, 4 bases remained unmatched. The CDR3 sequence is 15 residues long. Germline V gene lookup returns CDR1 SGHNT and CDR2 YENEEA. CDR3 DNA: TGTGCCAGCAGTCGCGGACTAGCGGGAGGCTACGAGCAGTACTTC. It specifies CASSRGLAGGYEQYF.

The chain is built from TRBV19 and TRBJ1-5; 7 nucleotides agree with TRBD1. Germline loops: CDR1 LNHDA, CDR2 SQIVND (reference sequence). The CDR3 totals 17 residues. V was clipped by 9 bases and J by 0 bases; unmatched bases: 14. CDR3 nucleotide sequence: TGTGCCAGCCAAGAGGGGCAGGGGACAGCTAGCAATCAGCCCCAGCATTTT. As protein: CASQEGQGTASNQPQHF.

The chain couples TRBV29-1 to TRBJ2-7, with 15 bases lining up with TRBD2. Germline V gives CDR1 SQVTM, CDR2 ANQGSEA. V shed 6 bases and J 7 bases; nucleotides not matched to a gene: 7. This CDR3 spans 14 amino acids. The CDR3 reads CSVRTSGRAWEQYF. In DNA, the CDR3 is TGCAGCGTGCGGACTAGCGGGAGGGCCTGGGAGCAGTACTTC.

The table lists this clone with a few counts. The chain has TRBV11-3 and TRBJ1-1; D remains ambiguous. The CDR3 contains 14 residues. Trimming left V 4 bases short and J 0 bases short, with 9 bases between. Germline V CDR1 and CDR2: SGHNT, YENEEA. This chain's CDR3 is CASSSPPLNTEAFF. In DNA form, the CDR3 reads TGTGCCAGCAGCTCCCCCCCCCTGAACACTGAAGCTTTCTTT.

The chain links TRBV18 to TRBJ2-5, with D possibly called TRBD1 or TRBD2 (5 bases each). The germline V gene has CDR1 KGHSH and CDR2 LQKENI. Between the trimmed V and J ends, which lost 6 bases and 2 bases, there was a span of 25 bases. The CDR3 has 18 residues. CDR3 residues: CASSQAGTPIAPQETQYF. The CDR3 nucleotides are TGTGCCAGCTCCCAAGCCGGGACCCCAATCGCCCCACAAGAGACCCAGTACTTC.

This chain links TRBV19 with TRBJ1-2, with a possible D match to TRBD1 (6 bases). The length of the CDR3 is 14 residues. V gave up 5 bases and J gave up 11 bases, with 21 bases separating them. The germline V gene encodes CDR1 LNHDA and CDR2 SQIVND (reference sequence). The CDR3, as DNA: TGTGCCAGTAGTGGCAAACAGGGCCGCCTAGGATACACCTTC. This encodes CASSGKQGRLGYTF.